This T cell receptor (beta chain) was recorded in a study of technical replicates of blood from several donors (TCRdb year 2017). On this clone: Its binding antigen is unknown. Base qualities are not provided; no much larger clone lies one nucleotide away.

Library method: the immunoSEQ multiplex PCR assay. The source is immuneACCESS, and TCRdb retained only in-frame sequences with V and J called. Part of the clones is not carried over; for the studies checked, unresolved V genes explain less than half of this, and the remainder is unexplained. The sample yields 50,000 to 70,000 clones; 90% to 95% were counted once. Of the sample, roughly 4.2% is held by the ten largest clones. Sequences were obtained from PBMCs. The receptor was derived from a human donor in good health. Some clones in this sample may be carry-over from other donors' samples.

CDR3 region: CASSPTGESPLHF. The DNA sequence reads TGTGCCAGCAGCCCGACAGGGGAATCACCCCTCCACTTT. The chain uses TRBV4-2 and TRBJ1-6, and TRBD1 matches 8 of the central bases. The CDR3, cysteine through phenylalanine, is 13 amino acids long. The sequence is cut down to CDR3 DNA, 39 bases in frame from base 1. From V the trimming removes 4 bases and from J it removes 10 bases, while the gene matches leave 3 bases of the junction unaccounted for. CDR1 and CDR2, looked up from the germline V gene, are LGHNA and YNFKEQ.